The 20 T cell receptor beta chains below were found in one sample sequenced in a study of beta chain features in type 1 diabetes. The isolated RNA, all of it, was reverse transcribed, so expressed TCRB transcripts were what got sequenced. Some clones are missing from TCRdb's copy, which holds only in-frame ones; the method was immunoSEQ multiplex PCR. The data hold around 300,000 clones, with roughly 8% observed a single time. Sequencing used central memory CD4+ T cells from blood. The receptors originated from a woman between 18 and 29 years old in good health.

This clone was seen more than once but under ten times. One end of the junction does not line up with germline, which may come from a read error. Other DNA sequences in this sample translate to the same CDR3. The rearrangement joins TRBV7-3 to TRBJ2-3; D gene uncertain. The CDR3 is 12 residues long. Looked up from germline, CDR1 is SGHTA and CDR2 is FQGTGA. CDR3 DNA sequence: TGTGCCAGCAGCTTAAGCAGAGATACGCAGTATTTT. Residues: CASSLSRDTQYF.

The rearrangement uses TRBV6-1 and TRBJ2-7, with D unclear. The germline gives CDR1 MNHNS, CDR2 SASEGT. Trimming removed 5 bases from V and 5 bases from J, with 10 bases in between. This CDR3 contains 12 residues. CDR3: CASSRNGNEQYV. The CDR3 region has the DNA TGTGCCAGCAGTCGTAATGGGAACGAGCAGTACGTC.

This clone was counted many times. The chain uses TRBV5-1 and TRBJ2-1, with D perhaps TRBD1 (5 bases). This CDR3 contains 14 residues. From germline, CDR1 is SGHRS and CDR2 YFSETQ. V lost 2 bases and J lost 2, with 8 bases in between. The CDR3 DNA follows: TGCGCCAGCAGCTTACGACAGACCTACAATGAGCAGTTCTTC. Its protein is CASSLRQTYNEQFF.

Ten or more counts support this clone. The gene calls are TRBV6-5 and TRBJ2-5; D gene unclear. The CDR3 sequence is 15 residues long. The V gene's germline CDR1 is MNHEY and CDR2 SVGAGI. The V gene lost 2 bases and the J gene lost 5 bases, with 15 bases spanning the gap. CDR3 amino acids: CASSYRRDRSETQYF. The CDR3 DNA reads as TGTGCCAGCAGTTACCGTCGCGACCGCTCCGAGACCCAGTACTTC.

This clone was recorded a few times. The CDR3 sequence: CSGRGSADTQYF. The CDR3, as DNA: TGCAGCGGCCGGGGGTCCGCAGATACGCAGTATTTT. The chain links TRBV29-1 to TRBJ2-3; possible D gene TRBD2, 6 bases. Germline loops: CDR1 SQVTM, CDR2 ANQGSEA. This CDR3 spans 12 amino acids. Deletions cut 7 bases from V and 4 bases from J, with 12 bases between.

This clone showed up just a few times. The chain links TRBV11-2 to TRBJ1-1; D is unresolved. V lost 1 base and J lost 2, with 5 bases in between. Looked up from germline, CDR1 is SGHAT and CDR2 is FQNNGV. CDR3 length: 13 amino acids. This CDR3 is CASSLGHNTEAFF. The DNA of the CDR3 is TGTGCCAGCAGCTTAGGACATAACACTGAAGCTTTCTTT.

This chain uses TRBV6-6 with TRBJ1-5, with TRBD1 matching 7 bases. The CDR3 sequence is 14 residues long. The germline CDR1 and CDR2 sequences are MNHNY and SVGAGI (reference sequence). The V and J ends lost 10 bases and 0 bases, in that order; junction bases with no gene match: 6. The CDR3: CAISQGVSNQPQHF. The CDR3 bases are TGTGCCATCAGCCAGGGGGTTAGCAATCAGCCCCAGCATTTT.

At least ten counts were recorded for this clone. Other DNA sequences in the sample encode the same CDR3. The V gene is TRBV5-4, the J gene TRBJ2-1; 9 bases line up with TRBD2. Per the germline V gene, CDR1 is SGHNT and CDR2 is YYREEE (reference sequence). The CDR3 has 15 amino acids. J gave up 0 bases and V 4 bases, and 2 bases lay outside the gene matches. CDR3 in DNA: TGTGCCAGCAGCCTTAGCGGGGGCTCCTACAATGAGCAGTTCTTC. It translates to CASSLSGGSYNEQFF.

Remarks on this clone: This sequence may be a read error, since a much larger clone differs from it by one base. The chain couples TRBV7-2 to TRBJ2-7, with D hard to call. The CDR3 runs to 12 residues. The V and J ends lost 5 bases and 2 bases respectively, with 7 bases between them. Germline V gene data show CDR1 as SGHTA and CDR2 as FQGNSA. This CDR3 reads CASSRDTYEQYF. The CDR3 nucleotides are TGTGCCAGCAGCCGCGACACCTACGAGCAGTACTTC.

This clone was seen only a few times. CDR3 amino acids: CASSSWTGNYGYTF. The CDR3 coding sequence is TGTGCCAGCAGCTCATGGACAGGGAACTATGGCTACACCTTC. The chain joins TRBV7-9 to TRBJ1-2, with 8 bases that match TRBD1. The J segment lost 2 bases and the V segment lost 4 bases, leaving 3 bases of the junction unmatched. The CDR3 has 14 amino acids. Germline assignment: CDR1 SEHNR and CDR2 FQNEAQ (reference sequence).

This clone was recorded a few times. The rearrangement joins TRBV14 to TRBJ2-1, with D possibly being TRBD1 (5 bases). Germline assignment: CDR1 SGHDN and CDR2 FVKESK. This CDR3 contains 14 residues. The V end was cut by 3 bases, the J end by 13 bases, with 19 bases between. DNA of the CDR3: TGTGCCAGCAGCCATTCCCTCAGGGTTCAGGACCAGTTCTTC. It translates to CASSHSLRVQDQFF.

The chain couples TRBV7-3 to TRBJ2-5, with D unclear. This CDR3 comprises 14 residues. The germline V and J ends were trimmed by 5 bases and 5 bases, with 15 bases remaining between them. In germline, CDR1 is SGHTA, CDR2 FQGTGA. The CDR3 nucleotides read TGTGCCAGCAGCCGCTCCGGCCCCCTCGAGACCCAGTACTTC. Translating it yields CASSRSGPLETQYF.

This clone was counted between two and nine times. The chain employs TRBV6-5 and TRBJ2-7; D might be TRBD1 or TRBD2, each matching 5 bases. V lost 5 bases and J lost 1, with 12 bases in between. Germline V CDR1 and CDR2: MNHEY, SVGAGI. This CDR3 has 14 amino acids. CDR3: CASSGTSSSYEQYF. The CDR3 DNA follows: TGTGCCAGCAGTGGGACGTCAAGTTCCTACGAGCAGTACTTC.

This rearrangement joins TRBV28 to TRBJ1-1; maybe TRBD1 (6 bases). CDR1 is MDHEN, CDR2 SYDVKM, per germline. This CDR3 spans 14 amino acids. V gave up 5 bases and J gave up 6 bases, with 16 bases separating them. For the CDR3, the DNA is TGTGCCAGCAGTGTTAAAACAGGGCGGGCTGAAGCTTTCTTT. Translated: CASSVKTGRAEAFF.

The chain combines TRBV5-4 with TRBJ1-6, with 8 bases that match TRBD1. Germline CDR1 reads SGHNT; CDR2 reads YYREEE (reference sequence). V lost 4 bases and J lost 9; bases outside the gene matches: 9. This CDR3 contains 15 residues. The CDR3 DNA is TGTGCCAGCAGCATAGGACAGGGCCAAGGTTCACCCCTCCACTTT. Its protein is CASSIGQGQGSPLHF.

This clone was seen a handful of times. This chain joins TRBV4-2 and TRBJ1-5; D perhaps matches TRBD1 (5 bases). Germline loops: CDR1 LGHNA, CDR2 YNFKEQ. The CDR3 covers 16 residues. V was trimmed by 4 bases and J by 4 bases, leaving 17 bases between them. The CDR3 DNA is TGTGCCAGCAGCCCAAATCACTCCCAGGGAAATCAGCCCCAGCATTTT. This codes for CASSPNHSQGNQPQHF.

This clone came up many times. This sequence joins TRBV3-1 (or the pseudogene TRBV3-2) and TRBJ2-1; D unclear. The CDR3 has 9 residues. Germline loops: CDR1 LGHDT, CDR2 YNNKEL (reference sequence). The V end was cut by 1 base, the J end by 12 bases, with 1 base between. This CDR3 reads CASSQGQFF. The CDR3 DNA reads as TGTGCCAGCAGCCAAGGGCAGTTCTTC.

CDR3: CASSSNPNYGYTF. DNA of the CDR3: TGTGCCAGCAGCTCCAACCCAAACTATGGCTACACCTTC. This chain connects TRBV11-3 to TRBJ1-2; D remains ambiguous. Germline lookup yields CDR1 SGHNT and CDR2 YENEEA. Trimming removed 4 bases from V and 2 bases from J, with 8 bases in between. This CDR3 comprises 13 residues.

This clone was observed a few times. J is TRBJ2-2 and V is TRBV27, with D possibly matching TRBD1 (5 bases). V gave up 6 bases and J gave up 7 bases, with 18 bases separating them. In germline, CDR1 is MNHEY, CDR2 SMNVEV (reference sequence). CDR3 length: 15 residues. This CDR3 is CASRGRGLLGGELFF. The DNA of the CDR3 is TGTGCCAGCAGAGGTAGGGGCTTACTTGGCGGGGAGCTGTTTTTT.

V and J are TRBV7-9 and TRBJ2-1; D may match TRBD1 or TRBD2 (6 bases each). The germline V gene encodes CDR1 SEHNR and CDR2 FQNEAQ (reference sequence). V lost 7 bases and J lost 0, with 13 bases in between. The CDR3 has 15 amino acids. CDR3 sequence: CASNLGGGSYNEQFF. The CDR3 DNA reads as TGTGCCAGCAACCTGGGGGGCGGCTCCTACAATGAGCAGTTCTTC.